The 20 T cell receptor beta chains below were found in one sample sequenced in a study of cytomegalovirus exposure and HLA in healthy donors. The PCR was carried out with 60 Vbeta primers and 13 Jbeta primers. Produced via immunoSEQ multiplex PCR; TCRdb's table is partial and in-frame only. The profile shows some 150,000 clones, around 62% of them singletons. The material sequenced was PBMCs. The receptors were sampled from a man aged 35 to 55 in good health and CMV-seronegative.

The V and J genes are TRBV14 and TRBJ1-1; D perhaps matches TRBD1 (5 bases). Germline lookup yields CDR1 SGHDN and CDR2 FVKESK. The CDR3 totals 15 residues. V was clipped by 1 base and J by 4 bases, with 13 bases between them. The CDR3 DNA is TGTGCCAGCAGCCAAGCGCCAGGGCCTCCCACTGAAGCTTTCTTT. This codes for CASSQAPGPPTEAFF. The full variable domain, rest sourced from reference TRBV14 and TRBJ1-1, is EAGVTQFPSHSVIEKGQTVTLRCDPISGHDNLYWYRRVMGKEIKFLLHFVKESKQDESGMPNNRFLAERTGGTYSTLKVQPAELEDSGVYFCASSQAPGPPTEAFFGQGTRLTVV.

The genes are TRBV7-2 and TRBJ2-3; TRBD1 agrees at 9 bases. The CDR3 runs 12 residues. V lost 3 bases and J lost 13; bases outside the gene matches: 5. Germline values: CDR1 SGHTA, CDR2 FQGNSA. The DNA of the CDR3 is TGTGCCAGCAGCTTTCTCGGACAGGGGAAGTATTTT. Translated: CASSFLGQGKYF.

The rearrangement joins TRBV6-5 to TRBJ1-4; the D is unclear. This CDR3 is built from 15 residues. V was trimmed by 0 bases and J by 7 bases, leaving 12 bases between them. Germline-derived CDR1 and CDR2 are MNHEY and SVGAGI. CDR3 sequence (DNA): TGTGCCAGCAGTTACTCGAACCCGCCCGGTGAAAAACTGTTTTTT. Protein: CASSYSNPPGEKLFF.

This chain uses TRBV19 with TRBJ2-5, with D possibly TRBD1 on 6 matching bases. This CDR3 spans 15 amino acids. V lost 7 bases and J 5 bases, leaving 20 bases between the germline ends. The V gene's germline CDR1 is LNHDA and CDR2 SQIVND (reference sequence). The CDR3 here is CASKVAVTGTETQYF. The CDR3 region has the DNA TGTGCCAGTAAAGTCGCGGTAACAGGGACGGAGACCCAGTACTTC.

The count of this clone is one. The chain uses TRBV5-1 and TRBJ2-3, with 7 bases aligning to TRBD1. V lost 5 bases to trimming and J lost 2 bases; unmatched junction nucleotides: 8. The CDR3 sequence is 15 residues long. CDR1 and CDR2 (germline): SGHRS, YFSETQ. CDR3 residues: CASSTTGTLTDTQYF. The CDR3 coding sequence is TGCGCCAGCAGTACGACAGGGACCCTCACAGATACGCAGTATTTT.

The gene calls are TRBV6-6 and TRBJ1-3, with 7 bases that match TRBD1. There are 16 residues in the CDR3. From germline, CDR1 is MNHNY and CDR2 SVGAGI (reference sequence). Losses at the gene ends were 2 bases for V and 4 bases for J; bases not matched to a gene: 8. The CDR3 loop reads CASSYTAGGRGNTIYF. Here the CDR3 DNA reads TGTGCCAGCAGTTACACTGCAGGGGGAAGAGGAAACACCATATATTTT.

The rearrangement links TRBV19 to TRBJ1-5, with a weak D call TRBD1 (6 bases). The germline V and J ends were trimmed by 5 bases and 6 bases, with 14 bases remaining between them. The CDR3 runs 14 residues. CDR1 LNHDA and CDR2 SQIVND come from the germline V gene (reference sequence). The CDR3 coding sequence is TGTGCCAGTAGTTCGGCGGGGGCTGTTCAGCCCCAGCATTTT. Protein: CASSSAGAVQPQHF. Based on the CDR3 plus reference TRBV19 and TRBJ1-5, the full variable domain is DGGITQSPKYLFRKEGQNVTLSCEQNLNHDAMYWYRQDPGQGLRLIYYSQIVNDFQKGDIAEGYSVSREKKESFPLTVTSAQKNPTAFYLCASSSAGAVQPQHFGDGTRLSIL.

The V call is TRBV2, the J call TRBJ1-4, with TRBD1 matching 8 bases. CDR3 size: 14 residues. Germline CDR1 reads SNHLY; CDR2 reads FYNNEI. Trimming took 6 bases from V and 5 from J; bases not matched to a gene: 5. CDR3 nucleotides: TGTGCCAGCAGCTACAGGGGGTGGAATGAAAAACTGTTTTTT. Translating gives CASSYRGWNEKLFF.

This chain uses TRBV9 with TRBJ2-5, with TRBD2 as a possible D gene (6 bases). The CDR3 loop spans 14 amino acids. Per germline, CDR1 SGDLS and CDR2 YYNGEE. V lost 3 bases to trimming and J lost 3 bases, with 12 bases between them. The CDR3 loop reads CASSGGLFKETQYF. CDR3 nucleotides: TGTGCCAGCAGCGGGGGACTTTTTAAAGAGACCCAGTACTTC.

The J gene is TRBJ1-5, the V gene TRBV4-1; no reliable D call. Trimming removed 0 bases at V and 0 bases at J, with 12 bases between. Germline V gene data show CDR1 as MGHRA and CDR2 as YSYEKL. The CDR3 extends over 17 amino acids. The CDR3 reads CASSQDYRVNSNQPQHF. CDR3 in DNA: TGCGCCAGCAGCCAAGACTATCGGGTCAATAGCAATCAGCCCCAGCATTTT.

This rearrangement joins TRBV19 to TRBJ1-1; D uncertain. The V gene's germline CDR1 is LNHDA and CDR2 SQIVND (reference sequence). CDR3 length: 14 amino acids. The V end was cut by 5 bases, the J end by 1 base, with 11 bases between. The CDR3 DNA sequence: TGTGCCAGTAGTTCCGGACTCACGAACACTGAAGCTTTCTTT. Translation gives CASSSGLTNTEAFF.

This clone has only a few counts. The chain couples TRBV30 to TRBJ1-2, with D hard to call. Germline CDR1 reads GTSNPN; CDR2 reads SVGIG (reference sequence). Trimming shortened V by 0 bases and J by 7 bases, and 6 bases separated the two germline ends. The length of the CDR3 is 11 residues. The CDR3 spells CAWSVGSGYTF. The CDR3 DNA reads as TGTGCCTGGAGTGTAGGGAGTGGCTACACCTTC.

In this sample, this clone turned up a few times. CDR3 sequence (DNA): TGTGCCAGCAGCTCTTCAGGGGACCGACCCTTCTGGGATAGCAATCAGCCCCAGCATTTT. It encodes CASSSSGDRPFWDSNQPQHF. The J gene is TRBJ1-5, the V gene TRBV7-8, with D perhaps TRBD1 (6 bases). V was trimmed by 4 bases and J by 0 bases, leaving 25 bases between them. The V gene's germline CDR1 is SGHVS and CDR2 FQNEAQ. The CDR3 length is 20 residues. The entire variable domain, with the rest obtained from reference TRBV7-8 and TRBJ1-5, is as follows: GAGVSQSPRYKVAKRGQDVALRCDPISGHVSLFWYQQALGQGPEFLTYFQNEAQLDKSGLPSDRFFAERPEGSVSTLKIQRTQQEDSAVYLCASSSSGDRPFWDSNQPQHFGDGTRLSIL.

The chain uses TRBV4-1 and TRBJ2-7; 8 bases are a match to TRBD1. Per the germline V gene, CDR1 is MGHRA and CDR2 is YSYEKL. The CDR3 runs 17 residues. The ends lost 0 bases at V and 3 bases at J; junction bases unmatched: 10. The chain's CDR3 is CASSQDMTLDRDYEQYF. The CDR3 DNA sequence: TGCGCCAGCAGCCAAGATATGACCCTGGACAGGGACTACGAGCAGTACTTC.

The chain couples TRBV7-2 to TRBJ2-3; 8 nucleotides agree with TRBD2. Germline V gene data show CDR1 as SGHTA and CDR2 as FQGNSA. The CDR3 spans 16 residues. Germline trimming cut 2 bases from V and 0 bases from J; bases unmatched to any gene: 4. The CDR3 sequence is CASSLLAGVSTDTQYF. The CDR3 region has the DNA TGTGCCAGCAGCTTACTAGCGGGCGTGAGCACAGATACGCAGTATTTT.

This clone was observed a few times. The CDR3 nucleotides read TGCGCCAGCAGCTTGGCCGTGGCAGGGGAGAGCCAAGAGACCCAGTACTTC. Amino acid sequence: CASSLAVAGESQETQYF. The J gene is TRBJ2-5, the V gene TRBV5-1; D is possibly TRBD1 (6 bases). In germline, CDR1 is SGHRS, CDR2 YFSETQ. V lost 0 bases to trimming and J lost 1 base, with 16 bases between them. The CDR3 runs 17 residues.

This clone came up a few times. The J gene is TRBJ2-7, the V gene TRBV5-1, with 9 bases fitting TRBD2. CDR1 SGHRS and CDR2 YFSETQ come from the germline V gene. The CDR3 contains 15 residues. V lost 3 bases and J lost 6; bases outside the gene matches: 10. As DNA, the CDR3 is TGCGCCAGCAGCTGGACGGGACTAGCCTCTCTCGAGCAGTACTTC. It is translated as CASSWTGLASLEQYF.

The CDR3 DNA is TGCGCCAGCAGCCAAGATCGGGGGGGCGGGGAGACCCAGTACTTC. Protein sequence: CASSQDRGGGETQYF. The chain employs TRBV4-1 and TRBJ2-5; 8 bases fit TRBD2. The ends lost 0 bases at V and 5 bases at J; junction bases unmatched: 5. Germline V gene lookup returns CDR1 MGHRA and CDR2 YSYEKL. The CDR3 contains 15 residues.

V gene TRBV5-6 combines with J gene TRBJ1-3; unclear D gene. There are 15 residues in the CDR3. Germline V gives CDR1 SGHDT, CDR2 YYEEEE. The V gene lost 0 bases and the J gene lost 4 bases, with 11 bases spanning the gap. The CDR3 sequence is CASSLGYGKGNTIYF. The CDR3 DNA follows: TGTGCCAGCAGCTTGGGGTACGGGAAGGGAAACACCATATATTTT. Supplemented by reference TRBV5-6 and TRBJ1-3, the full variable domain reads DAGVTQSPTHLIKTRGQQVTLRCSPKSGHDTVSWYQQALGQGPQFIFQYYEEEERQRGNFPDRFSGHQFPNYSSELNVNALLLGDSALYLCASSLGYGKGNTIYFGEGSWLTVV.

This chain connects TRBV11-3 to TRBJ2-1, with 7 nucleotides matching TRBD1. CDR3 length equals 14 residues. J gave up 7 bases and V 5 bases, and 8 bases lay outside the gene matches. Per the germline V gene, CDR1 is SGHNT and CDR2 is YENEEA. The CDR3 DNA reads TGTGCCAGCAGCCCAGGGACAGCCAAAAATGAGCAGTTCTTC. It yields the protein CASSPGTAKNEQFF. Variable domain in full (rest from reference TRBV11-3 and TRBJ2-1): EAGVVQSPRYKIIEKKQPVAFWCNPISGHNTLYWYLQNLGQGPELLIRYENEEAVDDSQLPKDRFSAERLKGVDSTLKIQPAELGDSAVYLCASSPGTAKNEQFFGPGTRLTVL.